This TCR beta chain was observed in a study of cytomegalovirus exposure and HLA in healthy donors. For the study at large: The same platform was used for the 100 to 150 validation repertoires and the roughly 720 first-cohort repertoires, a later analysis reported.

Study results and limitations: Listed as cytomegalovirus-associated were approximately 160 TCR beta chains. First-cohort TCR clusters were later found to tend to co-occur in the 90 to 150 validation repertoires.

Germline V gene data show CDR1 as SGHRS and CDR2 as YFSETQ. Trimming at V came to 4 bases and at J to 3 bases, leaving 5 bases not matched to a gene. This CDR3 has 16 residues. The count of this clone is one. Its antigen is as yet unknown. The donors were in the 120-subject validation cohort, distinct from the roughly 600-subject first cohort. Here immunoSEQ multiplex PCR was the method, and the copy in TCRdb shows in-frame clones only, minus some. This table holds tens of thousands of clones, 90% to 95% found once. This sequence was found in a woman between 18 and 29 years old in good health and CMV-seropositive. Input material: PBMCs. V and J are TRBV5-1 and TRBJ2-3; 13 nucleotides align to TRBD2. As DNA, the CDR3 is TGCGCCAGCAGCCAACTAGCGGGAGGGCGGACAGATACGCAGTATTTT. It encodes CASSQLAGGRTDTQYF. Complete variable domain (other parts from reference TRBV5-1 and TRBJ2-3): KAGVTQTPRYLIKTRGQQVTLSCSPISGHRSVSWYQQTPGQGLQFLFEYFSETQRNKGNFPGRFSGRQFSNSRSEMNVSTLELGDSALYLCASSQLAGGRTDTQYFGPGTRLTVL.